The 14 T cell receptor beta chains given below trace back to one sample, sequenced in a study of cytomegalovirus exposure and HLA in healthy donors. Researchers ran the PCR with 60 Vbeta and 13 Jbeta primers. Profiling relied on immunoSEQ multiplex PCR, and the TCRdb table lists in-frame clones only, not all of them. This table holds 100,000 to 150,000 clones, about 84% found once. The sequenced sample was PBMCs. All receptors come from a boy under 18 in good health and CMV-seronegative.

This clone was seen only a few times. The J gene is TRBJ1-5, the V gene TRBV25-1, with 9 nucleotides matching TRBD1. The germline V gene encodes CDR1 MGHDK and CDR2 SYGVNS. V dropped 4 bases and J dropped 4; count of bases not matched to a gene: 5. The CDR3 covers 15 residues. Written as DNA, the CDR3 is TGTGCCAGCAGTGGGGGGACAGGGTTAAATCAGCCCCAGCATTTT. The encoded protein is CASSGGTGLNQPQHF.

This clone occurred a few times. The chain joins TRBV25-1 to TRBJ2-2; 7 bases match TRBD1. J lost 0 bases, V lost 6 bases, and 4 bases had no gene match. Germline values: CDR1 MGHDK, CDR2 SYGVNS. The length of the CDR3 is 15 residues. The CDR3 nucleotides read TGTGCCAGCAGGGGGGACAGAGCGAACACCGGGGAGCTGTTTTTT. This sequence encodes CASRGDRANTGELFF.

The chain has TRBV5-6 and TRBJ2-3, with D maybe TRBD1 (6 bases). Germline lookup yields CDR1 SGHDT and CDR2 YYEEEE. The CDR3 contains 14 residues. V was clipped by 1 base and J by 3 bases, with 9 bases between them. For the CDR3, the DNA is TGTGCCAGCAGCTTGAACGGACAGACAGATACGCAGTATTTT. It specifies CASSLNGQTDTQYF. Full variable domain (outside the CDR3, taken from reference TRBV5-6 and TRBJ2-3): DAGVTQSPTHLIKTRGQQVTLRCSPKSGHDTVSWYQQALGQGPQFIFQYYEEEERQRGNFPDRFSGHQFPNYSSELNVNALLLGDSALYLCASSLNGQTDTQYFGPGTRLTVL.

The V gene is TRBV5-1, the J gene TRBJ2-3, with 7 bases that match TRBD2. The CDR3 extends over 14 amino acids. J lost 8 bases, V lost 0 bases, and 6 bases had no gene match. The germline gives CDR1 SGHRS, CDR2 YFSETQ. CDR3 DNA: TGCGCCAGCAGCTTGGTGGATAGCGGGTTTACGCAGTATTTT. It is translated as CASSLVDSGFTQYF.

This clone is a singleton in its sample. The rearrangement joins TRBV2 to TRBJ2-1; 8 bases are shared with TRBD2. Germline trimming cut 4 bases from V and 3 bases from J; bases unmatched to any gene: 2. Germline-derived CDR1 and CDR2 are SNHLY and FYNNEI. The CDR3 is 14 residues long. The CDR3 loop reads CASSGAGDYNEQFF. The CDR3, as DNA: TGTGCCAGCAGTGGAGCGGGAGACTACAATGAGCAGTTCTTC.

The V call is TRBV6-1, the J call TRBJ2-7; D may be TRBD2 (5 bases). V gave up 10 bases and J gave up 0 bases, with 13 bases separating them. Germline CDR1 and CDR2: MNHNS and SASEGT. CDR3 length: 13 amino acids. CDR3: CATWAGVSYEQYF. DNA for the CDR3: TGTGCCACTTGGGCCGGGGTCTCCTACGAGCAGTACTTC.

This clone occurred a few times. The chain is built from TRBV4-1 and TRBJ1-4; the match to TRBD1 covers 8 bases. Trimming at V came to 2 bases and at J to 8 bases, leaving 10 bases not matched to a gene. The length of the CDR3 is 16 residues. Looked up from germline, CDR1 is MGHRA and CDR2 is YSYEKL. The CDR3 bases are TGCGCCAGCAGCCAACGATTGGACAGGGCGGGGGAAAAACTGTTTTTT. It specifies CASSQRLDRAGEKLFF.

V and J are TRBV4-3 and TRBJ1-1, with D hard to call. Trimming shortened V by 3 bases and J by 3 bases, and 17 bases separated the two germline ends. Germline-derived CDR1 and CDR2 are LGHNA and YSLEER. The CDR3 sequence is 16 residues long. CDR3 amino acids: CASSHLLGGRDTEAFF. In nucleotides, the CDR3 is TGCGCCAGCAGCCATCTTCTAGGAGGCCGGGACACTGAAGCTTTCTTT.

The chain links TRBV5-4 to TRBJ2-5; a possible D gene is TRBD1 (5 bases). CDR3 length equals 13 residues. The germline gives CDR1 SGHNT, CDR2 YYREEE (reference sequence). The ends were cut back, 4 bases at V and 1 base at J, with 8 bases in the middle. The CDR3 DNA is TGTGCCAGCAGCGTAGACAGCCAAGAGACCCAGTACTTC. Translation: CASSVDSQETQYF.

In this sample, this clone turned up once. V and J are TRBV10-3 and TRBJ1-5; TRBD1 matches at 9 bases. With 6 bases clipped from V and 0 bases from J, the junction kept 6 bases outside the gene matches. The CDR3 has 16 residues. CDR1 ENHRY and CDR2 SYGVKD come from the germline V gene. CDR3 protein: CAIRGDRDGSNQPQHF. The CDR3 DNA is TGTGCCATCAGGGGGGACAGGGACGGTAGCAATCAGCCCCAGCATTTT.

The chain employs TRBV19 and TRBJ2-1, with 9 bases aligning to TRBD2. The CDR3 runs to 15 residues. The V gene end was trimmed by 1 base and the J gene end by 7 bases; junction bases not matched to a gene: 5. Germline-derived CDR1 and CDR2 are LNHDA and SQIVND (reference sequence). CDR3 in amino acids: CASSIVAGGGNEQFF. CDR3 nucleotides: TGTGCCAGTAGTATAGTTGCGGGAGGGGGGAATGAGCAGTTCTTC.

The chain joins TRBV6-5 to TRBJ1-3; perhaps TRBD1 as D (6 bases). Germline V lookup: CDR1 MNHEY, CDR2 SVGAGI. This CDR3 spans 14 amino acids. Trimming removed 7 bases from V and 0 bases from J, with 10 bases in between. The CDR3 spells CASKRQASGNTIYF. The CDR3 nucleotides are TGTGCCAGCAAAAGACAGGCCTCTGGAAACACCATATATTTT.

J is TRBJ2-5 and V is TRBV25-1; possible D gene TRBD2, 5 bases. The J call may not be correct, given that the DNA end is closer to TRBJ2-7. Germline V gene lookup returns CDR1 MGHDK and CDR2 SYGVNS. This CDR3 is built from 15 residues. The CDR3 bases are TGTGCCAGCAGTGGCCCATTGAGAGGGTTCTACGAGCAGTACTTC. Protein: CASSGPLRGFYEQYF.

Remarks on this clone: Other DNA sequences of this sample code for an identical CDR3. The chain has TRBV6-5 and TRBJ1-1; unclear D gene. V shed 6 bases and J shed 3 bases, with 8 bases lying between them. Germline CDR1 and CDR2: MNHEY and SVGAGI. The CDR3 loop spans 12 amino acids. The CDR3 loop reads CASRNSDTEAFF. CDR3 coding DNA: TGTGCCAGCAGGAATTCGGACACTGAAGCTTTCTTT.